The next 24 T cell receptor beta chains were all read from a single sample in a study of long-term antiretroviral therapy in people with HIV (dated by TCRdb to between 2021 and 2024). Sequencing of the TRB variable region was done with the immunoSEQ hsTCRB v3.0 assay at survey level resolution. The clones in this table, taken by TCRdb from immuneACCESS, are in-frame only. Not every clone is retained; where verified, under half of the shortfall comes from an unresolved V gene, and the cause of the rest is unknown. The sample table lists 20,000 to 25,000 clones, 85% to 95% of them with a count of one. Of the sample, 9.2% is held by the ten largest clones. The sample here was unsorted PBMCs, taken 7.6 years after starting antiretroviral therapy. Every receptor here comes from a woman aged 40 to 49 with HIV.

This clone was recorded once. This chain connects TRBV5-1 to TRBJ1-1; 8 bases match TRBD1. This CDR3 contains 15 residues. The V gene end was trimmed by 4 bases and the J gene end by 2 bases; junction bases not matched to a gene: 7. The germline V gene encodes CDR1 SGHRS and CDR2 YFSETQ. The CDR3 DNA follows: TGCGCCAGCAGCGGGATACAGGGGGGAAACACTGAAGCTTTCTTT. Translated: CASSGIQGGNTEAFF. Full variable domain (outside the CDR3, taken from reference TRBV5-1 and TRBJ1-1): KAGVTQTPRYLIKTRGQQVTLSCSPISGHRSVSWYQQTPGQGLQFLFEYFSETQRNKGNFPGRFSGRQFSNSRSEMNVSTLELGDSALYLCASSGIQGGNTEAFFGQGTRLTVV.

The rearrangement links TRBV6-5 to TRBJ1-1; no clear D gene. Germline V gives CDR1 MNHEY, CDR2 SVGAGI. The CDR3 covers 13 residues. The V and J ends lost 2 bases and 4 bases respectively, with 8 bases between them. The CDR3 DNA sequence: TGTGCCAGCAGTTACGCCACTAGCACTGAAGCTTTCTTT. It translates to CASSYATSTEAFF.

CDR3: CASRRWQARNTIYF. CDR3 sequence (DNA): TGTGCCAGTAGACGGTGGCAGGCGAGGAACACCATATATTTT. The rearrangement links TRBV19 to TRBJ1-3; no firm D call. In germline, CDR1 is LNHDA, CDR2 SQIVND (reference sequence). V lost 6 bases, J lost 7 bases, and 16 bases lay in between. The CDR3 length is 14 residues.

The chain employs TRBV6-5 and TRBJ2-3, with 7 positions matching TRBD2. The V and J ends lost 0 bases and 10 bases, in that order; junction bases with no gene match: 10. The germline gives CDR1 MNHEY, CDR2 SVGAGI. CDR3 length: 15 residues. Here the CDR3 reads CASSYSTHGLVSQYF. CDR3 in DNA: TGTGCCAGCAGTTACTCGACCCATGGACTAGTCTCGCAGTATTTT.

The DNA for the CDR3 is TGCAGCGTCAGGACAGGGCTCAGGGGCTACACCTTC. This codes for CSVRTGLRGYTF. The rearrangement links TRBV29-1 to TRBJ1-2; 8 nucleotides align to TRBD1. The CDR3 consists of 12 residues. Germline V gene lookup returns CDR1 SQVTM and CDR2 ANQGSEA. Trimming took 6 bases from V and 8 from J; bases not matched to a gene: 8.

By share, this clone ranks as medium-sized (0.01 to 0.1%). The genes are TRBV7-2 and TRBJ2-7, with no clear D. Trimming stripped 0 bases from V and 3 bases from J, with 12 bases between. Germline lookup yields CDR1 SGHTA and CDR2 FQGNSA. The CDR3 totals 15 residues. This chain's CDR3 is CASSLAGRMNYEQYF. CDR3 nucleotides: TGTGCCAGCAGCTTAGCTGGCAGGATGAACTACGAGCAGTACTTC. Full variable domain (remainder filled in from reference TRBV7-2 and TRBJ2-7): GAGVSQSPSNKVTEKGKDVELRCDPISGHTALYWYRQSLGQGLEFLIYFQGNSAPDKSGLPSDRFSAERTGGSVSTLTIQRTQQEDSAVYLCASSLAGRMNYEQYFGPGTRLTVT.

This sequence joins TRBV25-1 and TRBJ1-3, with D perhaps matching TRBD1 (5 bases). With 3 bases removed from V and 7 bases from J, the gap between germline ends came to 13 bases. CDR1 is MGHDK, CDR2 SYGVNS, per germline. The CDR3 is 14 amino acids. CDR3 nucleotide sequence: TGTGCCAGCAGTGACCCGGGGGGACGGAACACCATATATTTT. Its translation: CASSDPGGRNTIYF.

The V and J genes are TRBV7-8 and TRBJ2-1; 12 bases fit TRBD2. Per the germline V gene, CDR1 is SGHVS and CDR2 is FQNEAQ. The CDR3 extends over 16 amino acids. After removal of 3 bases from V and 4 bases from J, the junction contained 4 bases not matched to a gene. The CDR3 loop reads CASSFGTSGSYNEQFF. The CDR3 DNA is TGTGCCAGCAGCTTTGGGACTAGCGGGTCTTACAATGAGCAGTTCTTC.

The chain employs TRBV7-9 and TRBJ1-4, with D uncertain. The CDR3 totals 14 residues. CDR1 is SEHNR and CDR2 is FQNEAQ in the germline V gene (reference sequence). Trimming shortened V by 5 bases and J by 4 bases, and 11 bases separated the two germline ends. The CDR3 nucleotides read TGTGCCAGCAGCCAGGACGGGTTTAATGAAAAACTGTTTTTT. Protein product: CASSQDGFNEKLFF.

The chain recombines TRBV19 with TRBJ2-1; D not certain. Germline V gene data show CDR1 as LNHDA and CDR2 as SQIVND (reference sequence). V was trimmed by 5 bases and J by 10 bases, leaving 9 bases between them. The CDR3 runs to 11 residues. CDR3 in amino acids: CASSFRMEQFF. CDR3 nucleotide sequence: TGTGCCAGTAGTTTTCGGATGGAGCAGTTCTTC.

The chain recombines TRBV10-3 with TRBJ2-1, with TRBD2 matching over 10 bases. This CDR3 region has 12 residues. Losses at the gene ends were 10 bases for V and 5 bases for J; bases not matched to a gene: 2. The germline CDR1 and CDR2 sequences are ENHRY and SYGVKD. CDR3 sequence reads: CASSGGNNEQFF. In DNA form, the CDR3 reads TGTGCCAGTAGCGGGGGGAACAATGAGCAGTTCTTC.

The V gene is TRBV19, the J gene TRBJ2-3, with D maybe TRBD2 (5 bases). Per germline, CDR1 LNHDA and CDR2 SQIVND (reference sequence). CDR3 length: 14 residues. V lost 5 bases and J 2 bases, leaving 11 bases between the germline ends. The CDR3 DNA follows: TGTGCCAGTAGTCCTACTAGTTCCACAGATACGCAGTATTTT. Encoded protein: CASSPTSSTDTQYF.

The chain uses TRBV29-1 and TRBJ1-1; D not resolved. The CDR3 spans 14 residues. V was pared by 5 bases and J by 3 bases, with 16 bases between. The germline CDR1 and CDR2 sequences are SQVTM and ANQGSEA. The DNA of the CDR3 is TGCAGCGTTAAGGGTGGAAGTGGGGACACTGAAGCTTTCTTT. Its translation: CSVKGGSGDTEAFF.

The V gene is TRBV10-2, the J gene TRBJ2-7; D is possibly TRBD2 (5 bases). The CDR3 sequence is 14 residues long. V lost 2 bases and J lost 1, with 9 bases in between. Looked up from germline, CDR1 is WSHSY and CDR2 is SAAADI. For the CDR3, the DNA is TGCGCCAGCAGTGAGCGGGGAATGTCCTACGAGCAGTACTTC. Protein sequence: CASSERGMSYEQYF.

The chain recombines TRBV6-6 with TRBJ1-2; D is unclear. The germline V gene encodes CDR1 MNHNY and CDR2 SVGAGI (reference sequence). The CDR3 has 13 residues. Trimming shortened V by 5 bases and J by 7 bases, and 14 bases separated the two germline ends. CDR3 sequence (DNA): TGTGCCAGCAGTCCGACGCTGGGCTCTGGCTACACCTTC. It specifies CASSPTLGSGYTF.

The gene calls are TRBV29-1 and TRBJ1-4; no reliable D call. The CDR3 is made up of 15 amino acids. The germline V gene has CDR1 SQVTM and CDR2 ANQGSEA. Trimming removed 4 bases from V and 8 bases from J, with 20 bases in between. Here the CDR3 DNA reads TGCAGCGTTGGAGGGTACTCACCACTCGGGGAAAAACTGTTTTTT. Its translation: CSVGGYSPLGEKLFF.

The chain uses TRBV5-6 and TRBJ2-7; no definite D call. The V end was cut by 2 bases, the J end by 0 bases, with 9 bases between. Germline V lookup: CDR1 SGHDT, CDR2 YYEEEE. The CDR3 extends over 14 amino acids. CDR3 nucleotide sequence: TGTGCCAGCAGCTTTCAAGTCAGCTCCTACGAGCAGTACTTC. This translates into CASSFQVSSYEQYF.

The chain is built from TRBV27 and TRBJ1-2; no clear D gene. Germline V gene sequence: CDR1 MNHEY, CDR2 SMNVEV (reference sequence). This CDR3 is 14 amino acids long. V was pared by 3 bases and J by 8 bases, with 16 bases between. In DNA form, the CDR3 reads TGTGCCAGCAGTTTTAACCCTCCGGGTGGAGGCTACACCTTC. Amino acid sequence: CASSFNPPGGGYTF.

The rearrangement links TRBV4-1 to TRBJ2-7; 11 bases match TRBD2. With V trimmed by 1 base and J by 3 bases, 5 bases remained unmatched. This CDR3 has 16 amino acids. Germline-derived CDR1 and CDR2 are MGHRA and YSYEKL. The CDR3 reads CASSQGLAGGNYEQYF. DNA of the CDR3: TGCGCCAGCAGCCAAGGGCTAGCGGGGGGCAACTACGAGCAGTACTTC.

The gene calls are TRBV5-1 and TRBJ1-2; the match to TRBD1 covers 9 bases. The CDR3 totals 15 residues. V was pared by 4 bases and J by 8 bases, with 12 bases of the junction left unmatched. Germline V gene sequence: CDR1 SGHRS, CDR2 YFSETQ. In DNA, the CDR3 is TGCGCCAGCAGCAAAACAGGGGGCGAGGGGTACGGCTACACCTTC. This sequence encodes CASSKTGGEGYGYTF.

The J gene is TRBJ2-7, the V gene TRBV9; a possible D gene is TRBD1 (6 bases). The CDR3 spans 15 residues. The V end lost 5 bases, the J end lost 6 bases, and 21 bases lay between the germline ends. Germline V lookup: CDR1 SGDLS, CDR2 YYNGEE. Here the CDR3 DNA reads TGTGCCAGCAGTCGAGGACAGTCTCCCGTAGGCGAGCAGTACTTC. Protein sequence: CASSRGQSPVGEQYF.

The sample holds one count of this clone. CDR3 coding DNA: TGTGCCAGTAGTATCCCCTTAGCGGGGGGGCCTCTAGACACCGGGGAGCTGTTTTTT. It is translated as CASSIPLAGGPLDTGELFF. The genes are TRBV19 and TRBJ2-2; 11 bases align to TRBD2. Losses at the gene ends were 3 bases for V and 3 bases for J; bases not matched to a gene: 12. The CDR3 loop spans 19 amino acids. From germline, CDR1 is LNHDA and CDR2 SQIVND (reference sequence).

The rearrangement uses TRBV7-9 and TRBJ2-7; 8 bases are a match to TRBD1. The V and J ends lost 3 bases and 4 bases, in that order; junction bases with no gene match: 5. Germline CDR1 reads SEHNR; CDR2 reads FQNEAQ (reference sequence). CDR3 length: 14 amino acids. Written as DNA, the CDR3 is TGTGCCAGCAGCTTCGGACAGGGAATTTACGAGCAGTACTTC. This sequence encodes CASSFGQGIYEQYF.

The gene calls are TRBV6-5 and TRBJ1-1; no definite D call. CDR1 and CDR2 (germline): MNHEY, SVGAGI. The CDR3 consists of 13 residues. V was pared by 2 bases and J by 3 bases, with 7 bases between. The CDR3 protein is CASSYNKDTEAFF. The CDR3 region has the DNA TGTGCCAGCAGTTACAACAAAGACACTGAAGCTTTCTTT.